This entry describes one TCR beta chain. This sample was taken from a study of blood T cell repertoires in COVID-19. Libraries were prepared by immunoSEQ multiplex PCR; TCRdb keeps only in-frame clonotypes and omits some of them. The sample contains tens of thousands of clones, around 85% of which appear only once. This CDR3 comprises 12 residues. Germline lookup yields CDR1 SGHTA and CDR2 FQGTGA. Trimming shortened V by 8 bases and J by 6 bases, and 10 bases separated the two germline ends. The chain joins TRBV7-3 to TRBJ2-2; maybe TRBD2 (6 bases). The sequence derives from a man between 70 and 80 years old with COVID-19, enrolled during active disease. Sequenced material: peripheral blood. The DNA of the CDR3 is TGTGCCAGCGGAGGGGACGCCGGGGAGCTGTTTTTT. Translation gives CASGGDAGELFF.